These 21 T cell receptor beta chains were all obtained from the same sample, sequenced in a study of blood T cell repertoires in COVID-19. Sequenced by immunoSEQ multiplex PCR; TCRdb stores in-frame clones only, minus some. Altogether around 140,000 clones are present, 80% being singletons, with the ten largest covering 3.5%. Sequenced material: peripheral blood. These receptors were collected from a man between 65 and 85 years old who had recovered from COVID-19.

This rearrangement joins TRBV6-5 to TRBJ1-2; 7 bases line up with TRBD1. The CDR3 length is 15 residues. V was clipped by 6 bases and J by 3 bases; unmatched bases: 10. CDR1 is MNHEY, CDR2 SVGAGI, per germline. The CDR3 protein is CASSPEGTEYYGYTF. For the CDR3, the DNA is TGTGCCAGCAGCCCCGAAGGGACAGAATACTATGGCTACACCTTC.

This chain joins TRBV3-1 (or the pseudogene TRBV3-2) and TRBJ2-3; 10 bases are shared with TRBD2. This CDR3 has 15 residues. J was trimmed by 3 bases and V by 6 bases; bases with no gene match: 6. CDR1 is LGHDT, CDR2 YNNKEL, per germline (reference sequence). CDR3 region: CASRVAGGATDTQYF. In DNA, the CDR3 is TGTGCCAGCAGAGTAGCGGGAGGCGCAACAGATACGCAGTATTTT.

The gene calls are TRBV28 and TRBJ2-5; tentatively, D is TRBD1 (6 bases). Germline CDR1 is MDHEN and CDR2 is SYDVKM. The CDR3 is made up of 16 amino acids. V lost 4 bases and J 2 bases, leaving 17 bases between the germline ends. In DNA, the CDR3 is TGTGCCAGCAGTTCCGCAACAGGGCTACGGCAAGAGACCCAGTACTTC. It is translated as CASSSATGLRQETQYF.

In nucleotides, the CDR3 is TGTGCCAGCAGCTTAGTTAGTAGGAGGTTAGATACGCAGTATTTT. Translated, it gives CASSLVSRRLDTQYF. V is TRBV11-2 and J is TRBJ2-3, with a tentative D call TRBD2 (5 bases). Germline V gives CDR1 SGHAT, CDR2 FQNNGV. The CDR3 totals 15 residues. V lost 1 base and J lost 5, with 13 bases in between.

This chain connects TRBV4-1 to TRBJ2-5, with TRBD2 identical over 8 bases. The CDR3 consists of 15 residues. Losses at the gene ends were 0 bases for V and 4 bases for J; bases not matched to a gene: 4. CDR1 is MGHRA, CDR2 YSYEKL, per germline. CDR3 in DNA: TGCGCCAGCAGCCAAGATCGGGCGGGAGGAGAGACCCAGTACTTC. It is translated as CASSQDRAGGETQYF.

V usage is TRBV7-8 and J usage is TRBJ1-1, with D unclear. Germline lookup yields CDR1 SGHVS and CDR2 FQNEAQ. This CDR3 is built from 17 residues. V dropped 2 bases and J dropped 0 bases, with 16 bases sitting between them. The CDR3 reads CASSLPPFQVLNTEAFF. The CDR3 coding sequence is TGTGCCAGCAGCTTACCCCCCTTCCAGGTCCTGAACACTGAAGCTTTCTTT.

The chain has TRBV5-6 and TRBJ2-3, with 8 positions matching TRBD1. Germline V gene data show CDR1 as SGHDT and CDR2 as YYEEEE. This CDR3 is 14 amino acids long. The V segment lost 5 bases and the J segment 1 base; nucleotides outside the gene matches: 3. CDR3 nucleotides: TGTGCCAGCAGGTCGACAGGGGGCACAGATACGCAGTATTTT. It yields the protein CASRSTGGTDTQYF.

This clone was seen a handful of times. The rearrangement links TRBV12-5 to TRBJ1-5; D gene unclear. With 7 bases removed from V and 0 bases from J, the gap between germline ends came to 10 bases. Germline V gives CDR1 LGHNT, CDR2 FRNRAP. The CDR3 has 14 amino acids. The CDR3 nucleotides read TGTGCTAGTGTCCCAGACAATAGCAATCAGCCCCAGCATTTT. Residues: CASVPDNSNQPQHF.

The V gene is TRBV18, the J gene TRBJ1-2; 7 bases are a match to TRBD1. The V segment lost 3 bases and the J segment 4 bases; nucleotides outside the gene matches: 2. CDR1 and CDR2 from the germline V gene are KGHSH and LQKENI. This CDR3 is built from 13 residues. CDR3 sequence reads: CASSPTGSYGYTF. CDR3 nucleotides: TGTGCCAGCTCACCGACAGGGAGCTATGGCTACACCTTC.

The J gene is TRBJ2-5, the V gene TRBV12-2; whether TRBD2, the table's D call, matches the DNA was not checked. TRBV12-2 is deemed a pseudogene. The CDR3 consists of 16 residues. CDR3 amino acids: CASRLPGTSGRETQYF. CDR3 nucleotide sequence: TGTGCAAGTCGTCTCCCCGGGACTAGCGGGCGGGAGACCCAGTACTTC.

The V and J genes are TRBV14 and TRBJ1-6, with TRBD1 matching 7 bases. Trimming removed 3 bases from V and 10 bases from J; junction bases left unmatched: 9. The CDR3 has 15 amino acids. Germline loops: CDR1 SGHDN, CDR2 FVKESK. The CDR3 DNA sequence: TGTGCCAGCAGCCAGATAACAGGGGTTGAGTCACCCCTCCACTTT. Protein: CASSQITGVESPLHF.

The J gene is TRBJ1-5, the V gene TRBV2; tentatively, D is TRBD1 (5 bases). The CDR3 is 13 residues long. With 6 bases removed from V and 7 bases from J, the gap between germline ends came to 13 bases. Germline CDR1 SNHLY, CDR2 FYNNEI. The DNA for the CDR3 is TGTGCCAGCAGCCCTCGGGAGGGGCAGCCCCAGCATTTT. Translation: CASSPREGQPQHF. Full variable domain (missing parts from reference TRBV2 and TRBJ1-5): EPEVTQTPSHQVTQMGQEVILRCVPISNHLYFYWYRQILGQKVEFLVSFYNNEISEKSEIFDDQFSVERPDGSNFTLKIRSTKLEDSAMYFCASSPREGQPQHFGDGTRLSIL.

V gene TRBV6-5 combines with J gene TRBJ2-1; D uncertain. The CDR3 spans 14 residues. V dropped 0 bases and J dropped 8 bases, with 11 bases sitting between them. The germline gives CDR1 MNHEY, CDR2 SVGAGI. This chain's CDR3 is CASSYSPLSDEQFF. In nucleotides, the CDR3 is TGTGCCAGCAGTTACTCCCCCCTCAGCGATGAGCAGTTCTTC.

This clone was seen more than once but under ten times. The V and J genes are TRBV29-1 and TRBJ2-3; 10 bases align to TRBD2. The CDR3 totals 12 residues. After removal of 7 bases from V and 3 bases from J, the junction contained 1 base not matched to a gene. The germline V gene encodes CDR1 SQVTM and CDR2 ANQGSEA. The CDR3 loop is CSGTSGTDTQYF. CDR3 sequence (DNA): TGCAGCGGGACTAGCGGTACAGATACGCAGTATTTT.

The gene calls are TRBV10-3 and TRBJ2-3, with 8 bases identical to TRBD1. In germline, CDR1 is ENHRY, CDR2 SYGVKD. V shed 5 bases and J 1 base; nucleotides not matched to a gene: 2. The CDR3 has 14 residues. CDR3 amino acids: CAISPGQGTDTQYF. The DNA for the CDR3 is TGTGCCATCAGTCCGGGACAGGGCACAGATACGCAGTATTTT.

The V gene is TRBV4-3, the J gene TRBJ1-4; TRBD1 agrees at 9 bases. The CDR3 loop spans 16 amino acids. Trimming took 2 bases from V and 7 from J; bases not matched to a gene: 8. From germline, CDR1 is LGHNA and CDR2 YSLEER. The CDR3 spells CASSQSNRGPIEKLFF. CDR3 sequence (DNA): TGCGCCAGCAGCCAATCAAACAGGGGGCCCATTGAAAAACTGTTTTTT.

V usage is TRBV29-1 and J usage is TRBJ1-2; TRBD1 might be the D (5 bases). This CDR3 region has 11 residues. V lost 6 bases and J 8 bases, leaving 13 bases between the germline ends. Germline loops: CDR1 SQVTM, CDR2 ANQGSEA. CDR3 coding DNA: TGCAGCGTCGGTTCGTGGGGCGGCTACACCTTC. Amino acid sequence: CSVGSWGGYTF.

The chain uses TRBV18 and TRBJ1-2; a possible D gene is TRBD1 (5 bases). The germline CDR1 and CDR2 sequences are KGHSH and LQKENI. Trimming took off 3 bases at V and 1 base at J, with 12 bases between the two ends. This CDR3 has 15 amino acids. The CDR3 nucleotides are TGTGCCAGCTCACCCCCCGGGGGTAATAACTATGGCTACACCTTC. The encoded protein is CASSPPGGNNYGYTF.

The chain combines TRBV18 with TRBJ2-1; 14 bases line up with TRBD2. This CDR3 comprises 18 residues. Germline assignment: CDR1 KGHSH and CDR2 LQKENI. Trimming at V came to 3 bases and at J to 4 bases, leaving 8 bases not matched to a gene. The CDR3 region has the DNA TGTGCCAGCTCACCCTCGGGACTAGCGGGAGCGGCGTACAATGAGCAGTTCTTC. Its translation: CASSPSGLAGAAYNEQFF.

The rearrangement links TRBV4-3 to TRBJ1-6; D possibly corresponds to TRBD1 (6 bases). This CDR3 contains 18 residues. V lost 3 bases and J lost 6, with 21 bases in between. The germline CDR1 and CDR2 sequences are LGHNA and YSLEER. The CDR3 DNA sequence: TGCGCCAGCAGCCAGGTACCATATCGGGACAAAGCTAATTCACCCCTCCACTTT. Protein product: CASSQVPYRDKANSPLHF.

The rearrangement uses TRBV30 and TRBJ2-1; TRBD2 matches 14 bases. CDR3 size: 17 residues. The trim removed 2 bases at V and 4 bases at J, leaving 7 bases unmatched. Germline V gives CDR1 GTSNPN, CDR2 SVGIG (reference sequence). CDR3 nucleotide sequence: TGTGCCTGGAGTATGACTAGCGGGAGGGCCTTTTACAATGAGCAGTTCTTC. Its protein product is CAWSMTSGRAFYNEQFF.